A selection of T cell receptor beta chains follows, all from one sample in a study of shared clonotypes between healthy human individuals. Some clones are missing from TCRdb's copy, which holds only in-frame ones; the method was immunoSEQ multiplex PCR. The sample records 2 million to 3 million clones, about 92% being singletons. The source material was naive CD4+ T cells sorted from blood. The receptor source for this set is a young man in good health. The CDR3 runs from the conserved cysteine through the conserved F or W. The D gene is left open where the match is weak. Part of the rows lack a size; the others show once, few, many or a class for expanded clones.

clone_size j_call v_call d_call cdr3_aa cdr3_nt
- TRBJ2-2 TRBV6-1 - CASSALYRGELFF TGTGCCAGCAGTGCTCTATACCGGGGGGAGCTGTTTTTT
- TRBJ2-7 TRBV7-9 - CASSFNRETYEQYF TGTGCCAGCAGCTTTAACCGGGAGACCTACGAGCAGTACTTC
once TRBJ2-7 TRBV19 - CASSTGASYEQYF TGTGCCAGTAGTACCGGAGCCTCCTACGAGCAGTACTTC
- TRBJ2-2 TRBV4-1 TRBD2 CASSQGSGANTGELFF TGCGCCAGCAGCCAAGGAAGCGGGGCTAACACCGGGGAGCTGTTTTTT
- TRBJ2-2 TRBV18 TRBD1 CASSPTDRGQAGELFF TGTGCCAGCTCACCTACGGACAGGGGGCAAGCCGGGGAGCTGTTTTTT
- TRBJ1-2 TRBV23-1 - CATMGTGPYGYTF TGCGCCACCATGGGGACCGGACCCTATGGCTACACCTTC
- TRBJ2-5 TRBV6-6 - CASSYSGAQETQYF TGTGCCAGCAGTTACTCGGGGGCGCAAGAGACCCAGTACTTC
- TRBJ2-7 TRBV5-6 - CASSFRGGAYEQYF TGTGCCAGCAGCTTCCGGGGTGGAGCCTACGAGCAGTACTTC
- TRBJ2-7 TRBV7-2 TRBD2 CASSQLAGVYYEQYF TGTGCCAGCAGCCAACTAGCGGGAGTATACTACGAGCAGTACTTC
- TRBJ1-1 TRBV19 TRBD1 CASRTGTGRNTEAFF TGTGCCAGTAGGACCGGGACAGGGCGGAACACTGAAGCTTTCTTT
- TRBJ2-1 TRBV19 TRBD1 CASSTGTGGYNEQFF TGTGCCAGTAGCACCGGGACAGGGGGCTACAATGAGCAGTTCTTC
- TRBJ1-2 TRBV11-2 TRBD1 CASSSTGGAYGYTF TGTGCCAGCAGCTCGACAGGGGGCGCCTATGGCTACACCTTC
- TRBJ1-1 TRBV6-1 - CASISYRAEAFF TGTGCCAGCATCAGTTACAGGGCTGAAGCTTTCTTT
- TRBJ2-7 TRBV5-4 TRBD1 CASSSAQTGLGEQYF TGTGCCAGCAGCTCGGCCCAGACAGGGTTGGGCGAGCAGTACTTC
- TRBJ2-7 TRBV10-2 - CASSDRLSSYEQYF TGCGCCAGCAGTGACAGGTTGAGCTCCTACGAGCAGTACTTC
once TRBJ1-2 TRBV5-1 - CASSQIGGHDYTF TGCGCCAGCAGCCAGATCGGGGGGCACGACTACACCTTC
- TRBJ2-7 TRBV5-1 TRBD1 CASSMLTGGSQYF TGCGCCAGCAGCATGTTGACAGGGGGATCGCAGTACTTC
- TRBJ2-7 TRBV4-3 TRBD2 CASSQGLAALTPYEQYF TGCGCCAGCAGCCAAGGACTAGCGGCCCTTACCCCCTACGAGCAGTACTTC
- TRBJ2-7 TRBV5-6 TRBD2 CASSPGGGSPYEQYF TGTGCCAGCAGCCCGGGGGGGGGCAGTCCTTACGAGCAGTACTTC
- TRBJ2-1 TRBV18 - CASSPGTYNEQFF TGTGCCAGCTCACCAGGAACATACAATGAGCAGTTCTTC
- TRBJ2-5 TRBV7-3 TRBD2 CASSLLGNAGGPETQYF TGTGCCAGCAGCTTACTCGGGAATGCGGGGGGGCCGGAGACCCAGTACTTC
- TRBJ1-5 TRBV6-1 - CASSENGRARNQPQHF TGTGCCAGCAGTGAAAACGGCAGGGCTCGCAATCAGCCCCAGCATTTT
- TRBJ2-3 TRBV5-4 TRBD2 CASSSLAGLSTDTQYF TGTGCCAGCAGCTCCCTAGCGGGCTTAAGCACAGATACGCAGTATTTT
- TRBJ2-7 TRBV19 TRBD1 CASSGPGTVAYEQYF TGTGCCAGTAGCGGACCGGGGACAGTGGCCTACGAGCAGTACTTC
- TRBJ2-1 TRBV11-2 TRBD2 CASSPTSGSNEQFF TGTGCCAGCAGCCCAACTAGCGGGAGCAATGAGCAGTTCTTC
once TRBJ1-4 TRBV2 TRBD1 CASSEALGTVLNEKLFF TGTGCCAGCAGTGAAGCGTTAGGGACAGTTCTTAATGAAAAACTGTTTTTT
- TRBJ2-5 TRBV28 - CASSSPGLETQYF TGTGCCAGCAGCTCCCCGGGGCTGGAGACCCAGTACTTC
- TRBJ1-1 TRBV2 TRBD1 CASIRDRGSNTEAFF TGTGCCAGCATCAGAGACAGGGGGTCGAACACTGAAGCTTTCTTT
- TRBJ2-1 TRBV2 TRBD2 CASSEFLAGDFYNEQFF TGTGCCAGCAGTGAGTTTCTAGCGGGGGATTTCTACAATGAGCAGTTCTTC
once TRBJ2-3 TRBV7-3 - CASSQARVGTDTQYF TGTGCCAGCAGCCAAGCGAGGGTTGGCACAGATACGCAGTATTTT
- TRBJ2-5 TRBV7-9 - CASSLVGSVETQYF TGTGCCAGCAGCTTAGTTGGCAGTGTCGAGACCCAGTACTTC
- TRBJ2-1 TRBV30 - CAWRNAYNEQFF TGTGCCTGGAGAAACGCTTACAATGAGCAGTTCTTC
- TRBJ2-1 TRBV5-1 - CASSLVGTPSYNEQFF TGCGCCAGCAGCTTGGTGGGCACCCCATCCTACAATGAGCAGTTCTTC
- TRBJ2-5 TRBV6-1 - CASSEAIGGEAQYF TGTGCCAGCAGTGAAGCTATTGGCGGGGAGGCCCAGTACTTC
- TRBJ1-6 TRBV6-5 - CASRSGGGNSPLHF TGTGCCAGCAGATCCGGGGGAGGCAATTCACCCCTCCACTTT
once TRBJ1-2 TRBV6-5 - CASSYDNSNYGYTF TGTGCCAGCAGTTATGACAACTCTAACTATGGCTACACCTTC
- TRBJ2-7 TRBV5-4 TRBD1 CASSLAKDRATYEQYF TGTGCCAGCAGCTTGGCCAAGGACAGGGCTACCTACGAGCAGTACTTC
- TRBJ2-5 TRBV11-2 - CASSLGRGQETQYF TGTGCCAGCAGCTTGGGCAGGGGCCAAGAGACCCAGTACTTC
- TRBJ1-3 TRBV21-1 - CASREAASGNTIYF TGTGCCAGCAGGGAAGCAGCCTCTGGAAACACCATATATTTT
- TRBJ2-7 TRBV5-1 TRBD1 CASSMTGGAYEQYF TGCGCCAGCAGCATGACAGGGGGGGCCTACGAGCAGTACTTC